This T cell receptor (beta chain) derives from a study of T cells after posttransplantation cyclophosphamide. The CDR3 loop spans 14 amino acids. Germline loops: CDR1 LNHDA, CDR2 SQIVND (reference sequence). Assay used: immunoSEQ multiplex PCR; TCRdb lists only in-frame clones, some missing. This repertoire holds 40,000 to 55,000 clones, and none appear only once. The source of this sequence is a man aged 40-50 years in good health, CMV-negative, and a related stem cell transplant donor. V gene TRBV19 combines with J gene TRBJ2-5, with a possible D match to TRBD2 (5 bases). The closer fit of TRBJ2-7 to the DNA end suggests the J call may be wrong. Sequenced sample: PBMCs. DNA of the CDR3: TGTGCCAGTAGCCGCCGGGATTCACTTTACGAGCAGTACTTC. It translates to CASSRRDSLYEQYF.